The next 18 T cell receptor beta chains were all read from a single sample in a study of shared clonotypes between healthy human individuals. Libraries were prepared by immunoSEQ multiplex PCR; TCRdb keeps only in-frame clonotypes and omits some of them. The sample has about 670,000 clones; less than 80% are singletons. Specimen: memory CD4+ T cells sorted from blood. This sample's subset: CD45RA-negative fraction. Receptor source: a woman in her 30s in good health.

This chain joins TRBV7-2 and TRBJ2-7; D is uncertain. This CDR3 contains 16 residues. Germline V lookup: CDR1 SGHTA, CDR2 FQGNSA. V dropped 1 base and J dropped 2 bases, with 15 bases sitting between them. The DNA for the CDR3 is TGTGCCAGCAGCTTAGAGGTTCATGTCGATACCTACGAGCAGTACTTC. Translated, it gives CASSLEVHVDTYEQYF.

V is TRBV18 and J is TRBJ1-2; D remains unclear. The CDR3 extends over 14 amino acids. The V gene's germline CDR1 is KGHSH and CDR2 LQKENI. V lost 2 bases and J 4 bases, leaving 11 bases between the germline ends. The DNA of the CDR3 is TGTGCCAGCTCACCAGAATTACGAACCTATGGCTACACCTTC. This translates into CASSPELRTYGYTF.

The chain is built from TRBV27 and TRBJ2-5; D is perhaps TRBD1 (6 bases). Germline CDR1 reads MNHEY; CDR2 reads SMNVEV (reference sequence). V gave up 3 bases and J gave up 9 bases, with 17 bases separating them. The CDR3 is 14 amino acids. The CDR3 DNA reads as TGTGCCAGCAGTTTCGCTAGAGGGGGTCGGGCCCAGTACTTC. Encoded protein: CASSFARGGRAQYF.

This clone was counted a single time. The chain combines TRBV5-6 with TRBJ1-1, with 7 bases aligning to TRBD1. Germline CDR1 SGHDT, CDR2 YYEEEE. V lost 1 base, J lost 4 bases, and 7 bases stayed unmatched. The CDR3 spans 15 residues. CDR3 protein: CASSLRRGRGTEAFF. Here the CDR3 DNA reads TGTGCCAGCAGCTTGCGGAGGGGGCGCGGCACTGAAGCTTTCTTT.

The rearrangement joins TRBV5-1 to TRBJ1-2; 11 positions match TRBD1. V was pared by 7 bases and J by 8 bases, with 10 bases of the junction left unmatched. The CDR3 consists of 14 residues. Germline V gives CDR1 SGHRS, CDR2 YFSETQ. CDR3: CASREDRGHRGYTF. The CDR3 coding sequence is TGCGCCAGCCGGGAGGACAGGGGGCATCGGGGCTACACCTTC.

This clone was seen only a few times. This sequence joins TRBV30 and TRBJ2-7; TRBD2 agrees at 8 bases. This CDR3 has 14 residues. V lost 3 bases and J lost 3; bases outside the gene matches: 7. CDR1 GTSNPN and CDR2 SVGIG come from the germline V gene (reference sequence). The CDR3 DNA sequence: TGTGCCTGGAGGACCGGGAGGGACTTCTACGAGCAGTACTTC. This gives the protein CAWRTGRDFYEQYF.

This chain uses TRBV28 with TRBJ2-2, with a possible D match to TRBD2 (5 bases). V dropped 7 bases and J dropped 5 bases, with 11 bases sitting between them. This CDR3 is 13 amino acids long. Germline CDR1 and CDR2: MDHEN and SYDVKM. CDR3 DNA sequence: TGTGCCAGCATTAGTGCGGGTACCGGGGAGCTGTTTTTT. This translates into CASISAGTGELFF.

V and J are TRBV19 and TRBJ1-1; D might be TRBD1 (6 bases). The CDR3 has 16 amino acids. The germline V gene has CDR1 LNHDA and CDR2 SQIVND (reference sequence). V lost 5 bases to trimming and J lost 0 bases, with 16 bases between them. CDR3: CASSVGQFNLNTEAFF. The CDR3 nucleotides read TGTGCCAGTAGTGTCGGACAGTTTAATTTGAACACTGAAGCTTTCTTT.

This clone was found once. DNA of the CDR3: TGTGCCAGCAGTCCCCAGGGACCGACGTACTACGAGCAGTACTTC. Its protein is CASSPQGPTYYEQYF. The chain links TRBV28 to TRBJ2-7, with D perhaps matching TRBD1 or TRBD2 (5 bases each). CDR1 MDHEN and CDR2 SYDVKM come from the germline V gene. V lost 5 bases and J 3 bases, leaving 17 bases between the germline ends. The CDR3 totals 15 residues.

This clone has only a few counts. V and J are TRBV7-9 and TRBJ2-7; possibly TRBD1 or TRBD2 for D (6 bases each). CDR1 SEHNR and CDR2 FQNEAQ come from the germline V gene (reference sequence). This CDR3 region has 12 residues. V lost 5 bases and J lost 11, with 16 bases in between. The CDR3 sequence: CASSLRGDSKYF. CDR3 coding DNA: TGTGCCAGCAGCCTAAGGGGGGACTCAAAGTACTTC. Combining the CDR3 with reference TRBV7-9 and TRBJ2-7 gives the whole variable domain DTGVSQNPRHKITKRGQNVTFRCDPISEHNRLYWYRQTLGQGPEFLTYFQNEAQLEKSRLLSDRFSAERPKGSFSTLEIQRTEQGDSAMYLCASSLRGDSKYFGPGTRLTVT.

This clone was counted a single time. The chain employs TRBV7-9 and TRBJ1-5; 8 bases match TRBD1. This CDR3 is built from 15 residues. V was clipped by 4 bases and J by 3 bases; unmatched bases: 5. Germline V CDR1 and CDR2: SEHNR, FQNEAQ (reference sequence). CDR3 sequence (DNA): TGTGCCAGCAGCTCCCAGGGGGCTCCCAATCAGCCCCAGCATTTT. Protein product: CASSSQGAPNQPQHF.

This clone was observed a handful of times. This rearrangement joins TRBV7-9 to TRBJ2-3; D perhaps matches TRBD1 (6 bases). The V gene lost 2 bases and the J gene lost 3 bases, with 15 bases spanning the gap. This CDR3 has 16 amino acids. Germline V CDR1 and CDR2: SEHNR, FQNEAQ (reference sequence). As DNA, the CDR3 is TGTGCCAGCAGCTTAAATATGGGAAGGGGGACAGATACGCAGTATTTT. Its translation: CASSLNMGRGTDTQYF.

The chain combines TRBV28 with TRBJ1-1; D is unresolved. Germline lookup yields CDR1 MDHEN and CDR2 SYDVKM. Trimming shortened V by 7 bases and J by 6 bases, and 12 bases separated the two germline ends. The CDR3 sequence is 12 residues long. Here the CDR3 DNA reads TGTGCCAGCACCGCCCCGGAGGCTGAAGCTTTCTTT. This gives the protein CASTAPEAEAFF.

This chain joins TRBV6-1 and TRBJ2-3, with D possibly TRBD2 on 5 matching bases. Germline values: CDR1 MNHNS, CDR2 SASEGT. Trimming pared 3 bases from V and 8 bases from J, leaving 18 bases between. The CDR3 totals 15 residues. CDR3 in DNA: TGTGCCAGCAGTGATTCTGGCGTCCGGAGGTCTACGCAGTATTTT. Translated, it gives CASSDSGVRRSTQYF.

This sequence joins TRBV2 and TRBJ1-4; a possible D gene is TRBD1 (5 bases). This CDR3 contains 15 residues. V was trimmed by 6 bases and J by 4 bases, leaving 15 bases between them. Germline V gene sequence: CDR1 SNHLY, CDR2 FYNNEI. CDR3 DNA sequence: TGTGCCAGCAGGTCTATGGGGACGGGTAATGAAAAACTGTTTTTT. The encoded protein is CASRSMGTGNEKLFF.

The J gene is TRBJ1-5, the V gene TRBV2; no clear D gene. Trimming cost V 7 bases and J 4 bases, with 11 bases left between them. Germline V gene lookup returns CDR1 SNHLY and CDR2 FYNNEI. CDR3 length equals 13 residues. CDR3 sequence (DNA): TGTGCCAGCAAAGGCAGCGGTAATCAGCCCCAGCATTTT. Amino acid sequence: CASKGSGNQPQHF.

This clone was recorded a few times. The chain recombines TRBV7-9 with TRBJ2-7; D may be TRBD1 or TRBD2 (7 bases each). The germline V gene encodes CDR1 SEHNR and CDR2 FQNEAQ (reference sequence). This CDR3 contains 18 residues. V was cut by 1 base and J by 3 bases, with 22 bases left in between. CDR3 DNA sequence: TGTGCCAGCAGCTTAGGTAATCTGGGGGGGACAGCTAGCTACGAGCAGTACTTC. It encodes CASSLGNLGGTASYEQYF.

This clone was recorded a few times. The V call is TRBV11-1, the J call TRBJ2-5; no reliable D call. The CDR3 has 14 amino acids. V was pared by 3 bases and J by 3 bases, with 11 bases between. Germline loops: CDR1 SGHAT, CDR2 FQDESV (reference sequence). Here the CDR3 reads CASSFRSFKETQYF. The DNA of the CDR3 is TGTGCCAGCAGCTTTCGGTCCTTCAAAGAGACCCAGTACTTC.